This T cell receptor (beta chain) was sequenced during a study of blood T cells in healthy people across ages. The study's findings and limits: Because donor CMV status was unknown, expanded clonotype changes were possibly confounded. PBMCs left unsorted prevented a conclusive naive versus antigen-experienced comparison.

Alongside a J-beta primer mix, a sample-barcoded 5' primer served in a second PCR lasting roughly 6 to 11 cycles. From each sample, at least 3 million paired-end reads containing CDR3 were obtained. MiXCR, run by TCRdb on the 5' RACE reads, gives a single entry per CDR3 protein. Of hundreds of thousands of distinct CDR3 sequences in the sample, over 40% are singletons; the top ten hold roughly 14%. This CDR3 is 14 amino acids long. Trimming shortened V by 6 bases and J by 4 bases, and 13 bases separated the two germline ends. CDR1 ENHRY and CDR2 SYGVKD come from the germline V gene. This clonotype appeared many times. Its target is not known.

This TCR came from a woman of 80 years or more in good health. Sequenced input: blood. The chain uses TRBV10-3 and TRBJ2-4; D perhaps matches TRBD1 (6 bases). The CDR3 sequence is CAIRGHDEKNIQYF. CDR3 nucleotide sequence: TGTGCCATCAGGGGACACGACGAAAAAAACATTCAGTACTTC.